The source of this TCR beta chain is a study of cytomegalovirus exposure and HLA in healthy donors. General observations from the study: TCR beta V- and J-gene trimming, according to a later analysis, was linked to a missense DCLRE1C variant.

Turning to this clone: As yet, its antigen is unknown.

Primers included in the PCR were 60 Vbeta and 13 Jbeta primers. The data were produced by immunoSEQ multiplex PCR, yet TCRdb's version contains in-frame clones alone and is incomplete. The repertoire consists of approximately 150,000 clones, with nearly 80% occurring once and the leading ten covering approximately 6.3%. The germline gives CDR1 MNHNS, CDR2 SASEGT. The CDR3 loop spans 13 amino acids. V lost 7 bases, J lost 4 bases, and 13 bases lay in between. The chain recombines TRBV6-1 with TRBJ1-1, with a weak D call TRBD1 (6 bases). The source material was PBMCs. The clonotype originates from a man aged 35 to 55 in good health and CMV-seropositive. The chain's CDR3 is CASTPSRGTEAFF. The CDR3 DNA sequence: TGTGCCAGCACCCCGAGCAGGGGCACTGAAGCTTTCTTT.